This TCR beta chain emerged from a study of blood T cell repertoires in COVID-19. Authors' methods: Amplification of reference gene primers was used by the study to estimate nucleated cell counts. Repertoires were generated with immunoSEQ multiplex PCR, while TCRdb's copy carries only in-frame clones and drops some. V and J calls and clone size are those listed in that table; D and trimming were worked out from the DNA. The table records about 91,000 clones, 70% to 90% of them present only once. This clone was observed a handful of times. This TCR came from a woman between 65 and 79 years old with acute or convalescent COVID-19. Sequencing input: peripheral blood.

CDR3 sequence (DNA): TGTGCCAGCAGCGTAGGTGAAGGGGCGAAGACTGAAGCTTTCTTT. Amino acid sequence: CASSVGEGAKTEAFF. V and J are TRBV9 and TRBJ1-1; perhaps TRBD1 as D (5 bases). V lost 0 bases and J lost 5, with 14 bases in between. This CDR3 is 15 amino acids long. Germline V gene lookup returns CDR1 SGDLS and CDR2 YYNGEE.